One and the same sample provided the 8 T cell receptor beta chains below, sequenced in a study of T cells in Graves' hyperthyroidism and ophthalmopathy. Researchers amplified the TCR beta CDR3 regions from RNA transcripts. Researchers ran a first-round RT-PCR on the TCR CDR3 using the HTBI primer set. MiXCR was run by TCRdb on the multiplex PCR reads, yielding one entry per CDR3 protein. The sample yields around 600,000 distinct CDR3 sequences, approximately 14% seen once. Sequenced material: blood. Receptor source: a woman aged 25-40 years with Graves' hyperthyroidism.

The gene calls are TRBV13 and TRBJ1-4; a weak D match, TRBD1 (5 bases). CDR1 PRHDT and CDR2 FYEKMQ come from the germline V gene (reference sequence). V was trimmed by 4 bases and J by 5 bases, leaving 11 bases between them. The CDR3 loop spans 14 amino acids. This CDR3 is CASSYQGRNEKLFF. CDR3 sequence (DNA): TGTGCCAGCAGCTATCAGGGCCGGAATGAAAAACTGTTTTTT. Combining the CDR3 with reference TRBV13 and TRBJ1-4 gives the whole variable domain AAGVIQSPRHLIKEKRETATLKCYPIPRHDTVYWYQQGPGQDPQFLISFYEKMQSDKGSIPDRFSAQQFSDYHSELNMSSLELGDSALYFCASSYQGRNEKLFFGSGTQLSVL.

This clonotype has ten or more counts. The chain employs TRBV30 and TRBJ2-3, with 9 bases identical to TRBD1. There are 15 residues in the CDR3. Trimming removed 3 bases from V and 2 bases from J; junction bases left unmatched: 6. Germline V CDR1 and CDR2: GTSNPN, SVGIG (reference sequence). CDR3 residues: CAWRTGTGITDTQYF. In nucleotides, the CDR3 is TGTGCCTGGAGGACCGGGACAGGGATCACAGATACGCAGTATTTT.

This chain uses TRBV2 with TRBJ1-2; D is unresolved. Germline CDR1 and CDR2: SNHLY and FYNNEI. The CDR3 totals 12 residues. Trimming left V 2 bases short and J 4 bases short, with 5 bases between. In DNA, the CDR3 is TGTGCCAGCAGTGAATGGGGCTATGGCTACACCTTC. Amino acid sequence: CASSEWGYGYTF.

The chain recombines TRBV6-5 with TRBJ2-7, with TRBD1 identical over 7 bases. This CDR3 has 16 residues. From germline, CDR1 is MNHEY and CDR2 SVGAGI. J was trimmed by 3 bases and V by 5 bases; bases with no gene match: 13. The CDR3 loop is CASSHLVGQTLYEQYF. The CDR3 DNA is TGTGCCAGCAGTCATCTCGTGGGACAGACTCTCTACGAGCAGTACTTC.

The J gene is TRBJ2-7, the V gene TRBV4-3, with 8 bases aligning to TRBD1. CDR3 size: 16 residues. With 1 base clipped from V and 3 bases from J, the junction kept 8 bases outside the gene matches. From germline, CDR1 is LGHNA and CDR2 YSLEER. Here the CDR3 DNA reads TGCGCCAGCAGCCAAGGAGTGAGGACAGGGTTCTACGAGCAGTACTTC. Residues: CASSQGVRTGFYEQYF.

This clonotype was observed once. Just one base apart from a much larger clone, this may be a read error. V gene TRBV27 combines with J gene TRBJ2-7; D not certain. Looked up from germline, CDR1 is MNHEY and CDR2 is SMNVEV (reference sequence). V gave up 7 bases and J gave up 3 bases, with 19 bases separating them. This CDR3 comprises 15 residues. CDR3 DNA sequence: TGTGCCAGCAACCCCGGTGGGTGGAGACACTACGAGCAGTACTTC. This sequence encodes CASNPGGWRHYEQYF.

This clonotype has ten or more counts. V gene TRBV3-1 combines with J gene TRBJ2-3; the match to TRBD2 covers 11 bases. The CDR3 sequence is 17 residues long. The germline CDR1 and CDR2 sequences are LGHDT and YNNKEL (reference sequence). Trimming removed 0 bases from V and 2 bases from J; junction bases left unmatched: 4. The CDR3 here is CASSQDGTSGDTDTQYF. The CDR3 DNA is TGTGCCAGCAGCCAAGATGGGACTAGCGGTGACACAGATACGCAGTATTTT.

This clonotype was seen a handful of times. The chain combines TRBV27 with TRBJ2-5; D call uncertain. Trimming took off 6 bases at V and 2 bases at J, with 10 bases between the two ends. This CDR3 has 13 amino acids. Germline V lookup: CDR1 MNHEY, CDR2 SMNVEV (reference sequence). The CDR3 region has the DNA TGTGCCAGCAGGCGTCTCAGTCAAGAGACCCAGTACTTC. Protein sequence: CASRRLSQETQYF.